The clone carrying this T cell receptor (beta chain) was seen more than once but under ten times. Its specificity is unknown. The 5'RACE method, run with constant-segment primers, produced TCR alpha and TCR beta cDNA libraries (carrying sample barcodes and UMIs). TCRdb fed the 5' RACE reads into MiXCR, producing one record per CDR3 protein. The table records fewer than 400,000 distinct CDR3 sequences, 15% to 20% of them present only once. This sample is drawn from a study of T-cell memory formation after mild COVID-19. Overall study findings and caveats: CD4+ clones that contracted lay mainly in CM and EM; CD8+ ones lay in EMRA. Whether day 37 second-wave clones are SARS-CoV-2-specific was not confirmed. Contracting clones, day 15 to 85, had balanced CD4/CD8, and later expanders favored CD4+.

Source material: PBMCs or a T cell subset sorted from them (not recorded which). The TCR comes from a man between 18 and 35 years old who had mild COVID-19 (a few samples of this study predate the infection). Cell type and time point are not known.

CDR3 in DNA: TGTGAAACACCCCGGGACATCGCCTACGAGCAGTACTTC. It yields the protein CETPRDIAYEQYF. The rearrangement uses TRBV6-5 and TRBJ2-7; a possible D gene is TRBD1 (6 bases). This CDR3 has 13 residues. The V gene's germline CDR1 is MNHEY and CDR2 SVGAGI.